Here is one T cell receptor beta chain with its context. These data come from a study of blood T cell repertoires in COVID-19. On the study more broadly: Sites across the United States, Italy and Spain contributed samples from acute and convalescent COVID-19. T cells, B-cell-depleted T cells, or PBMCs supplied cDNA or gDNA.

Assay: immunoSEQ multiplex PCR; the TCRdb copy retains only in-frame clones and omits some. The table records approximately 300,000 clones, roughly 86% of them present only once. Enrollees, 18 to 89 years old, lived in about two dozen US areas. Participants reported their clinical history, and cohort assignment relied on those reports. Trimming at V came to 8 bases and at J to 3 bases, leaving 13 bases not matched to a gene. Germline CDR1 and CDR2: LNHDA and SQIVND (reference sequence). The CDR3 sequence is 15 residues long. This sequence joins TRBV19 and TRBJ2-7; 7 bases are a match to TRBD1. The sequencing input was PBMCs or T cells enriched from blood (not recorded which). The clonotype comes from a woman aged 25 to 45 who had recovered from COVID-19. The CDR3 DNA follows: TGTGCCAGTGGTTCGGACATAAACAGGGGCTACGAGCAGTACTTC. Protein: CASGSDINRGYEQYF.